This TCR beta chain was obtained from a study of T cell responses to AZD1222 COVID-19 vaccine. The study's findings and limits: Nearly half of the spike-specific TCRs reportedly recognize variant regions that carry no mutations. Repertoire sampling happened only post peak T cell response.

Some clones are missing from TCRdb's copy, which holds only in-frame ones; the method was immunoSEQ multiplex PCR. The sample records about 120,000 clones, 81% being singletons. Remarks on this clone: Its cognate antigen is unknown.

Germline lookup yields CDR1 MNHEY and CDR2 SVGAGI. The length of the CDR3 is 15 residues. Trimming cost V 6 bases and J 4 bases, with 17 bases left between them. Sequenced material: peripheral blood, taken on day 0 of AZD1222 vaccination. V is TRBV6-5 and J is TRBJ2-3; D is possibly TRBD1 (6 bases). The sequence came from an adult in good health. The CDR3, as DNA: TGTGCCAGCAGACTCGGGACACAGCCTCCAGATACGCAGTATTTT. Protein product: CASRLGTQPPDTQYF.